The next 16 T cell receptor beta chains were all read from a single sample in a study of blood T cell repertoires in COVID-19 (dated by TCRdb to the early 2020s). Preparation of the library involved the immunoSEQ multiplex PCR assay. This immuneACCESS table, as held by TCRdb, lists in-frame sequences with V and J called but not all clones. Of the missing ones, under half trace to an unresolved V gene in checked studies; the others have no known cause. In all, the sample holds 200,000 to 250,000 clones, and about 82% of those were seen once. The top ten hold 10% to 15% of the sample. Sequencing was done on a sample of peripheral blood. These TCRs come from a man at least 80 years old with acute or convalescent COVID-19.

This clone was counted a single time. DNA for the CDR3: TGTGCCATCAGTGAGTCCGGCAGGTATACGCAGTATTTT. Its protein is CAISESGRYTQYF. The V gene is TRBV10-3, the J gene TRBJ2-3; no clear D. The CDR3 is 13 residues long. Trimming stripped 0 bases from V and 7 bases from J, with 8 bases between. The germline V gene encodes CDR1 ENHRY and CDR2 SYGVKD.

This clone has just one count. This sequence joins TRBV14 and TRBJ2-7; D gene uncertain. In germline, CDR1 is SGHDN, CDR2 FVKESK. CDR3 length: 13 amino acids. The ends were cut back, 1 base at V and 6 bases at J, with 10 bases in the middle. The CDR3 DNA sequence: TGTGCCAGCAGCCAAGTTATCAGAGGCGAGCAGTACTTC. Amino acid sequence: CASSQVIRGEQYF.

The chain joins TRBV25-1 to TRBJ2-7, with TRBD1 as a possible D gene (5 bases). CDR3 length: 14 residues. Per germline, CDR1 MGHDK and CDR2 SYGVNS. V lost 6 bases to trimming and J lost 5 bases, with 17 bases between them. The chain's CDR3 is CASSPPGPSDEQYF. CDR3 DNA sequence: TGTGCCAGCAGCCCCCCAGGGCCATCGGACGAGCAGTACTTC.

The gene calls are TRBV9 and TRBJ2-6; 8 bases match TRBD1. This CDR3 region has 18 residues. Germline V gene sequence: CDR1 SGDLS, CDR2 YYNGEE. The ends lost 4 bases at V and 4 bases at J; junction bases unmatched: 13. The CDR3 region is CASSILTGALTGANVLTF. CDR3 sequence (DNA): TGTGCCAGCAGCATACTGACAGGGGCCTTAACGGGGGCCAACGTCCTGACTTTC.

This clone was observed a few times. The V gene is TRBV28, the J gene TRBJ1-1, with a weak D call TRBD1 (5 bases). The CDR3 has 14 amino acids. Germline CDR1 reads MDHEN; CDR2 reads SYDVKM. V lost 8 bases and J lost 5, with 18 bases in between. CDR3 in amino acids: CASLAGSVQTEAFF. CDR3 coding DNA: TGTGCCAGCTTGGCAGGGTCGGTTCAGACTGAAGCTTTCTTT.

The chain has TRBV5-1 and TRBJ2-5; weak D call: TRBD1 (5 bases). The CDR3 sequence is 14 residues long. With 0 bases removed from V and 3 bases from J, the gap between germline ends came to 9 bases. Germline CDR1 SGHRS, CDR2 YFSETQ. This CDR3 reads CASSLEGWEETQYF. CDR3 nucleotides: TGCGCCAGCAGCTTGGAGGGGTGGGAAGAGACCCAGTACTTC. The full variable domain, in which reference TRBV5-1 and TRBJ2-5 provide the parts outside the CDR3, is KAGVTQTPRYLIKTRGQQVTLSCSPISGHRSVSWYQQTPGQGLQFLFEYFSETQRNKGNFPGRFSGRQFSNSRSEMNVSTLELGDSALYLCASSLEGWEETQYFGPGTRLLVL.

This sequence joins TRBV27 and TRBJ2-1; D may be TRBD2 (7 bases). The V gene's germline CDR1 is MNHEY and CDR2 SMNVEV (reference sequence). V lost 2 bases and J lost 4, with 12 bases in between. The CDR3 has 15 residues. Here the CDR3 DNA reads TGTGCCAGCAGTTTAAGGGGGGGACCTTACAATGAGCAGTTCTTC. Translating gives CASSLRGGPYNEQFF.

The V call is TRBV2, the J call TRBJ2-1, with TRBD2 matching over 13 bases. Germline trimming cut 8 bases from V and 9 bases from J; bases unmatched to any gene: 7. Germline values: CDR1 SNHLY, CDR2 FYNNEI. The CDR3 sequence is 14 residues long. CDR3 residues: CASQKGLAGTEQFF. CDR3 coding DNA: TGTGCCAGCCAGAAGGGACTAGCGGGAACTGAGCAGTTCTTC.

The V gene is TRBV27, the J gene TRBJ2-3, with D perhaps matching TRBD2 (5 bases). This CDR3 contains 16 residues. Trimming pared 5 bases from V and 0 bases from J, leaving 15 bases between. Per the germline V gene, CDR1 is MNHEY and CDR2 is SMNVEV (reference sequence). The CDR3 DNA is TGTGCCAGCAGTCCCCTGGGAGCTGCTAGCACAGATACGCAGTATTTT. It specifies CASSPLGAASTDTQYF.

The chain is built from TRBV19 and TRBJ1-3; no definite D call. Germline V gene sequence: CDR1 LNHDA, CDR2 SQIVND (reference sequence). CDR3 length equals 15 residues. V dropped 1 base and J dropped 2 bases, with 9 bases sitting between them. Written as DNA, the CDR3 is TGTGCCAGTAGTATAGCGACATTTCCTGGAAACACCATATATTTT. Protein: CASSIATFPGNTIYF.

V usage is TRBV7-2 and J usage is TRBJ1-2; possible D gene TRBD1, 5 bases. The CDR3 has 14 amino acids. The ends were cut back, 5 bases at V and 2 bases at J, with 12 bases in the middle. CDR1 and CDR2 (germline): SGHTA, FQGNSA. Here the CDR3 reads CASSRDSSNYGYTF. In DNA form, the CDR3 reads TGTGCCAGCAGCCGCGACAGCAGCAACTATGGCTACACCTTC.

The chain uses TRBV6-1 and TRBJ1-5; the D gene is possibly TRBD1 (5 bases). Per the germline V gene, CDR1 is MNHNS and CDR2 is SASEGT. V was shortened by 3 bases and J by 2 bases, with 14 bases between the two germline ends. The CDR3 length is 16 residues. The CDR3 here is CASSDRMGGGNQPQHF. The CDR3 region has the DNA TGTGCCAGCAGTGACCGAATGGGGGGAGGCAATCAGCCCCAGCATTTT.

The gene calls are TRBV2 and TRBJ2-1; no reliable D call. This CDR3 has 15 amino acids. CDR1 and CDR2 from the germline V gene are SNHLY and FYNNEI. V lost 2 bases and J lost 0, with 8 bases in between. CDR3 DNA: TGTGCCAGCAGTGAATTGTACGGCTCCTACAATGAGCAGTTCTTC. Translating it yields CASSELYGSYNEQFF.

This chain joins TRBV5-4 and TRBJ2-2; perhaps TRBD1 as D (5 bases). Germline CDR1 SGHNT, CDR2 YYREEE (reference sequence). Trimming shortened V by 4 bases and J by 4 bases, and 8 bases separated the two germline ends. This CDR3 contains 13 residues. CDR3 DNA: TGTGCCAGCAGCAGAACAGGCACCGGGGAGCTGTTTTTT. Protein product: CASSRTGTGELFF.

As regards this clone: The conserved phenylalanine or tryptophan is not found at the CDR3 terminus, so this likely reflects a read error. The limits of the CDR3 on the DNA are not certain, so only TCRdb's listed CDR3 is given. The chain couples TRBV10-1 to TRBJ2-7; the table's D call of TRBD1 was not tested on the DNA. Counting both end residues, the CDR3 totals 13 amino acids. Germline CDR1 is WNHNN and CDR2 is SYGVQD (reference sequence). The CDR3 here is CASSDSLTGTEHI.

The V gene is TRBV29-1, the J gene TRBJ2-1; 9 nucleotides align to TRBD1. The CDR3 contains 12 residues. The germline V gene has CDR1 SQVTM and CDR2 ANQGSEA. The ends lost 6 bases at V and 7 bases at J; junction bases unmatched: 4. The CDR3 region has the DNA TGCAGCGTGACAGGGGGGCGGAATGAGCAGTTCTTC. Its translation: CSVTGGRNEQFF.